This T cell receptor (beta chain) was recorded in a study of blood T cell repertoires in COVID-19. Study-wide context: Material from acute and convalescent COVID-19 was sourced from the United States, Italy and Spain. In each case, the material was cDNA or gDNA derived from T cells, B-cell-depleted T cells, or PBMCs.

Original data processing: Amplifying reference gene primers gave estimates of nucleated cell counts. The protocol was immunoSEQ multiplex PCR, while the TCRdb copy is restricted to in-frame clones and leaves out a portion. D and trimming were read from the DNA, whereas the V and J calls and clone size are those reported in that table. The data show 280,000 or so clones, 88% seen once. Trimming cost V 4 bases and J 4 bases; bases outside gene matches: 7. CDR3 length equals 16 residues. Germline loops: CDR1 SGDLS, CDR2 YYNGEE. Sequencing was performed on peripheral blood. This chain links TRBV9 with TRBJ2-1; 11 bases agree with TRBD2. This receptor was taken from a woman aged 25 to 45 who had recovered from COVID-19. CDR3 protein: CASSPRLAGGYNEQFF. The DNA of the CDR3 is TGTGCCAGCAGCCCCAGGCTAGCGGGGGGTTACAATGAGCAGTTCTTC.